Sequencing of this TCR beta chain was carried out in a study of blood T cell repertoires in COVID-19 (dated by TCRdb to 2020 to 2022). Regarding the research as a whole: Samples covering the acute and convalescent phases of COVID-19 were provided by collaborators in the United States, Italy and Spain. The repertoires were released in a freely available public database meant as a resource for research on the immune response to SARS-CoV-2. Nearly every sample came with metadata listing a de-identified subject ID, COVID-19 status, age in years and sex. Where available, HLA class I and class II types were taken from metadata supplied by the sample provider and were not determined by assay-based typing. The dataset comprised deeply sampled blood TCRbeta repertoires from subjects exposed to, actively infected with, or recovered from COVID-19. Samples were obtained from the ongoing ImmuneRACE study (first 160 participants) and from 1,254 subjects provided by 6 global collaborators. The prospective study material was composed of cDNA or gDNA derived from T cells, B-cell-depleted T cells, or PBMCs. Here is what the overall study found, with its caveats: How much clinical and demographic metadata was included differed by source and by participant, and the metadata was provided uncurated.

For CDR1 and CDR2, the germline V gene lists SGHTA and FQGNSA. V is reduced by 2 bases and J by 0 bases, leaving a spacing of 14 bases between them. The CDR3 goes from the cysteine to the phenylalanine over 18 residues. Just CDR3 DNA is preserved here, 54 bases in frame from base 1. A word on this clone: What antigen it recognizes has not been identified. No clone much larger than this one lies a single base away; base qualities are absent.

Whole blood was collected in K2EDTA tubes by collaborating institutions according to the institutions' own protocols. For TCRbeta analysis, collaborators shipped samples in one of three forms: frozen whole blood, isolated PBMCs, or DNA extracted from either of those sample types. TCRbeta CDR3 regions were amplified from genomic DNA using the immunoSEQ Assay, a bias-controlled multiplex PCR. Per the source publication's procedure: Nucleated cell counts per sample were estimated from amplification of reference gene primers within the assay. To quantify the absolute abundance of each unique TCRbeta CDR3 rearrangement, sequence reads were collapsed and filtered. For each sample, productive Simpson clonality was calculated as the square root of Simpson's diversity index across productive rearrangements. Imported from immuneACCESS, the table was reduced by TCRdb to in-frame sequences with V and J called. These copies leave out some clones; in studies compared against another copy, an unresolved V gene accounts for under half, and the cause of the remainder is not known. The V and J calls and the clone size are those of that table, but D and trimming were determined from the DNA. Recorded for this sample are more than 250,000 clones; over 75% of them occurred a single time. 1% of the sample is taken by the ten largest.

This sequence uses TRBV7-2 and TRBJ2-6; TRBD1 is a weak D gene call, 6 bases matching. The origin of this receptor is a man in his fifties or sixties with active or convalescent COVID-19. Sequencing was carried out using peripheral blood. CDR3 sequence: CASSLSSQGSSGANVLTF. The nucleotide sequence reads TGTGCCAGCAGCTTATCCTCACAGGGTAGCTCTGGGGCCAACGTCCTGACTTTC. When the CDR3 is completed using the reference TRBV7-2 and TRBJ2-6 genes on either side, the full variable domain is GAGVSQSPSNKVTEKGKDVELRCDPISGHTALYWYRQSLGQGLEFLIYFQGNSAPDKSGLPSDRFSAERTGGSVSTLTIQRTQQEDSAVYLCASSLSSQGSSGANVLTFGAGSRLTVL.